This section outlines one T cell receptor (beta chain) sequence together with its context. Original methodology: Estimates of nucleated cell counts were drawn from the amplification of reference gene primers. The repertoire was sequenced with immunoSEQ multiplex PCR; TCRdb's copy has only in-frame clones and lacks some. D and trimming were read from the DNA, whereas the V and J calls and clone size are those reported in that table. The sample has roughly 200,000 clones, about 76% seen once. The Seattle site enrolled patients during active infection and followed them longitudinally. These data originate in a study of blood T cell repertoires in COVID-19. Study-wide background: Material from acute and convalescent COVID-19 was sourced from the United States, Italy and Spain. Nucleic acid was either cDNA or gDNA, and it came from T cells, B-cell-depleted T cells, or PBMCs.

V dropped 0 bases and J dropped 8 bases, with 7 bases sitting between them. The CDR3 is 12 amino acids. Germline lookup yields CDR1 SGHAT and CDR2 FQNNGV. The origin of this receptor is a woman in her 40s with COVID-19, enrolled during active disease. What was sequenced was peripheral blood. The chain combines TRBV11-2 with TRBJ1-1; tentatively, D is TRBD1 (5 bases). Written as DNA, the CDR3 is TGTGCCAGCAGCTTAGATGCAGGGGAAGCTTTCTTT. This sequence encodes CASSLDAGEAFF.